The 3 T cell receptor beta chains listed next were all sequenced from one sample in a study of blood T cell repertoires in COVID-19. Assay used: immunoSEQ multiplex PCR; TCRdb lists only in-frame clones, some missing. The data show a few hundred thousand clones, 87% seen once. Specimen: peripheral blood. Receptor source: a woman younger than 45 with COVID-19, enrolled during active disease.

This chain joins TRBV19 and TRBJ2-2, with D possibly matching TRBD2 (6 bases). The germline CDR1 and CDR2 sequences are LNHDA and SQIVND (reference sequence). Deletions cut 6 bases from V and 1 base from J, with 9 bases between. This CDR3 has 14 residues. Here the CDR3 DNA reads TGTGCCAGTAGCGGGAGAGGGAACACCGGGGAGCTGTTTTTT. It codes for CASSGRGNTGELFF.

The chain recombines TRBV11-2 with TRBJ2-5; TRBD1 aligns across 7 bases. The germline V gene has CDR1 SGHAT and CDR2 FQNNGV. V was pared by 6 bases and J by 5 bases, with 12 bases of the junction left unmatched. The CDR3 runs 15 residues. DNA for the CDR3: TGTGCCAGCAGGTCAACGGGACAGCGGATGGAGACCCAGTACTTC. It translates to CASRSTGQRMETQYF. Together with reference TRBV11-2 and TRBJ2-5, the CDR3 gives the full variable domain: EAGVAQSPRYKIIEKRQSVAFWCNPISGHATLYWYQQILGQGPKLLIQFQNNGVVDDSQLPKDRFSAERLKGVDSTLKIQPAKLEDSAVYLCASRSTGQRMETQYFGPGTRLLVL.

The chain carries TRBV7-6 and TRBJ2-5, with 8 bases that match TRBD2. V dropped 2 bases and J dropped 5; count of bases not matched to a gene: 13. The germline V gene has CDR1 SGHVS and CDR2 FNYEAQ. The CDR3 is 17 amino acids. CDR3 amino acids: CASSLPVGLAGWETQYF. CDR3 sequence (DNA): TGTGCCAGCAGCTTACCCGTAGGCCTAGCGGGCTGGGAGACCCAGTACTTC.